One T cell receptor (beta chain) is described in this entry. Trimming took 4 bases from V and 9 from J; bases not matched to a gene: 6. This CDR3 spans 14 amino acids. Germline CDR1 reads MDHEN; CDR2 reads SYDVKM. Assay used: immunoSEQ multiplex PCR; TCRdb lists only in-frame clones, some missing. Of hundreds of thousands of clones detected, 85% to 90% appear once; the ten largest clones hold roughly 4%. This sample was included in a study of blood T cell repertoires in COVID-19. The TCR originated in a woman aged 25 to 45 with acute COVID-19. This rearrangement joins TRBV28 to TRBJ1-6; 7 bases are shared with TRBD1. Source material: PBMCs or T cells enriched from blood (not recorded which). CDR3 amino acids: CASSSQGRVSPLHF. For the CDR3, the DNA is TGTGCCAGCAGTTCACAGGGGAGAGTTTCACCCCTCCACTTT.